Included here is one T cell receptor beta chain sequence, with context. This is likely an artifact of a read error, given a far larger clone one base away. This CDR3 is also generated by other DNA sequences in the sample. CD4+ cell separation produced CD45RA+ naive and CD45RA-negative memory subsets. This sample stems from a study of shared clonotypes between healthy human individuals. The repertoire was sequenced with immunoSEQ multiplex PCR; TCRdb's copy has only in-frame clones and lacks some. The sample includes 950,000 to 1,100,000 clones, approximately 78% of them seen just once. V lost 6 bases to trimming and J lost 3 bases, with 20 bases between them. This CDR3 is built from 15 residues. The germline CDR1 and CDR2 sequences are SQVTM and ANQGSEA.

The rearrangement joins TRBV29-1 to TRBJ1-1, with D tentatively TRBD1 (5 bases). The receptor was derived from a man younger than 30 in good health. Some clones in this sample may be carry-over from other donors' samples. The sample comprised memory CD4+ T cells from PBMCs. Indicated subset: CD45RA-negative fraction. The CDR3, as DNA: TGCAGCGTAGACCGGGGCTGGGGGATGGACACTGAAGCTTTCTTT. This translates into CSVDRGWGMDTEAFF.